This is a list of T cell receptor beta chains from one sample in a study of blood T cells in healthy people across ages. TCRdb passed the 5' RACE reads through MiXCR, listing each CDR3 protein once. Altogether approximately 2,000,000 distinct CDR3 sequences are present, around 42% being singletons, with the ten largest covering 20% to 25%. The sequenced sample consisted of blood. These receptors came from a human donor in good health. CDR3s include the opening cysteine and the closing phenylalanine or tryptophan. The order of the fields is D gene, clone size, J gene, CDR3 length, V gene, CDR3 protein, CDR3 DNA. D genes are given only for firm matches. Expanded clones get a size class; other rows say once, few or many, or leave the size out.

.	.	TRBJ1-1	13	TRBV12-3/TRBV12-4	CASRTGTYTEAFF	TGTGCCAGCAGGACAGGAACTTACACTGAAGCTTTCTTT
.	.	TRBJ1-5	15	TRBV19	CASSLGGEVSQPQHF	TGTGCCAGTAGCTTGGGGGGGGAGGTAAGTCAGCCCCAGCATTTT
.	.	TRBJ1-2	14	TRBV6-5	CASSYSGGIRGYTF	TGTGCCAGCAGTTACTCGGGTGGAATAAGGGGCTACACCTTC
.	.	TRBJ2-1	15	TRBV7-2	CASSPRVVSYNEQFF	TGTGCCAGCAGCCCGAGGGTTGTGTCGTACAATGAGCAGTTCTTC
.	.	TRBJ2-1	14	TRBV2	CASSSFGSSYEQFF	TGTGCCAGCAGTTCCTTCGGGAGCTCCTACGAGCAGTTCTTC
.	many	TRBJ2-7	12	TRBV29-1	CSVEDRSYEQYF	TGCAGCGTTGAAGACAGAAGTTACGAGCAGTACTTC
.	.	TRBJ2-7	13	TRBV20-1	CSARDPGAYEQYF	TGCAGTGCTAGAGATCCAGGGGCCTACGAGCAGTACTTC
.	.	TRBJ1-5	12	TRBV7-9	CASSLESRPQHF	TGTGCCAGCAGCTTAGAGAGCCGGCCCCAGCATTTT
TRBD1	.	TRBJ2-7	14	TRBV6-5	CASSYAGQVHEQYF	TGTGCCAGCAGTTACGCCGGACAGGTCCACGAGCAGTACTTC
.	.	TRBJ2-5	14	TRBV7-2	CASSLALTGETQYF	TGTGCCAGCAGCTTAGCGTTAACCGGAGAGACCCAGTACTTC
.	.	TRBJ1-2	13	TRBV7-2	CASRLDVNYGYTF	TGTGCCAGCAGGCTAGACGTTAACTATGGCTACACCTTC
.	.	TRBJ2-5	15	TRBV6-2/TRBV6-3	CASSYAGRIANEQYF	TGTGCCAGCAGTTATGCGGGGAGGATCGCGAATGAGCAGTACTTC
.	.	TRBJ1-2	12	TRBV10-3	CATAQGKGGYTF	TGTGCCACCGCACAGGGAAAAGGTGGCTACACCTTC
.	.	TRBJ2-5	15	TRBV2	CASSWDGSRWETQYF	TGTGCCAGCAGCTGGGACGGATCCCGATGGGAGACCCAGTACTTC
TRBD1	.	TRBJ1-2	12	TRBV20-1	CSARGQGDGYTF	TGCAGTGCTAGGGGACAGGGAGATGGCTACACCTTC
TRBD1	few	TRBJ1-5	15	TRBV12-3/TRBV12-4	CASSGEGTVNQPQHF	TGTGCCAGCAGCGGGGAGGGGACAGTCAATCAGCCCCAGCATTTT
.	.	TRBJ1-2	15	TRBV4-1	CASSQEVVLSYGYTF	TGCGCCAGCAGCCAAGAAGTTGTGCTTTCCTATGGCTACACCTTC
.	few	TRBJ1-5	15	TRBV12-3/TRBV12-4	CASSFQAGSNRPQHF	TGTGCCAGCAGTTTTCAAGCAGGCAGCAATCGGCCCCAGCATTTT
.	.	TRBJ2-7	15	TRBV5-1	CANSLRGGRGYEQYF	TGCGCCAACAGCTTGCGGGGCGGCAGGGGCTACGAGCAGTACTTC
TRBD2	.	TRBJ2-1	20	TRBV7-9	CASSHPRGLAGPASYNEQFF	TGTGCCAGCAGCCACCCCCGGGGACTAGCGGGCCCTGCCTCCTACAATGAGCAGTTCTTC
.	.	TRBJ2-1	15	TRBV5-1	CASSSKAWGYNEQFF	TGCGCCAGCAGCTCTAAGGCCTGGGGCTACAATGAGCAGTTCTTC
.	few	TRBJ1-5	14	TRBV6-2/TRBV6-3	CASSPTLSNQPQHF	TGTGCCAGCTCTCCAACTCTTAGCAATCAGCCCCAGCATTTT
.	.	TRBJ1-2	15	TRBV7-9	CASSSTEGRIQGYTF	TGTGCCAGCAGCTCGACCGAGGGACGAATTCAGGGCTACACCTTC
.	.	TRBJ1-2	13	TRBV12-3/TRBV12-4	CASSVTVNYGYTF	TGTGCCAGCAGCGTGACGGTGAACTATGGCTACACCTTC
.	.	TRBJ1-5	12	TRBV7-2	CASSLLSRPQHF	TGTGCCAGCAGCTTATTAAGCCGGCCCCAGCATTTT
TRBD1	few	TRBJ2-5	16	TRBV4-1	CASSRPPTGPQETQYF	TGCGCCAGCAGCCGACCCCCGACAGGGCCCCAAGAGACCCAGTACTTC
.	few	TRBJ1-1	12	TRBV20-1	CSASREIPEAFF	TGCAGTGCTAGTCGGGAAATACCTGAAGCTTTCTTT
.	.	TRBJ1-6	16	TRBV11-1	CASSPGTGYGDSPLHF	TGTGCCAGCAGCCCAGGAACAGGGTATGGGGATTCACCCCTCCACTTT
TRBD1	.	TRBJ1-2	15	TRBV6-5	CASSYRDSRDGGYTF	TGTGCCAGCAGTTACAGGGACAGCCGGGATGGGGGCTACACCTTC
.	few	TRBJ2-3	14	TRBV4-2	CASSQAGEIDTQYF	TGTGCCAGCAGCCAAGCGGGGGAAATAGATACGCAGTATTTT
.	.	TRBJ1-6	14	TRBV4-3	CASSVSGRDSPLHF	TGCGCCAGCAGCGTATCCGGTAGGGACTCACCCCTCCACTTT
TRBD2	.	TRBJ2-3	15	TRBV20-1	CSARVAGAGTDTQYF	TGCAGTGCTAGAGTAGCGGGGGCGGGAACAGATACGCAGTATTTT
.	.	TRBJ2-4	15	TRBV6-4	CASSAGRGTKNIQYF	TGTGCCAGCAGTGCCGGACGGGGTACCAAAAACATTCAGTACTTC
.	many	TRBJ2-3	13	TRBV5-1	CASSLYGSDTQYF	TGCGCCAGCAGCTTATATGGTTCAGATACGCAGTATTTT
TRBD1	few	TRBJ2-7	17	TRBV7-2	CASSLTGANTGAYEQYF	TGTGCCAGCAGCTTGACAGGGGCTAACACGGGGGCCTACGAGCAGTACTTC
TRBD1	.	TRBJ1-4	14	TRBV12-3/TRBV12-4	CASRGTGIGEKLFF	TGTGCCAGCAGGGGGACAGGGATTGGTGAAAAACTGTTTTTT
.	few	TRBJ2-7	12	TRBV4-2	CARGEGSYEQYF	TGTGCCAGGGGCGAGGGATCCTACGAGCAGTACTTC
TRBD2	.	TRBJ2-3	15	TRBV5-1	CASSMRGALADTQYF	TGCGCCAGCAGCATGCGGGGGGCCTTGGCAGATACGCAGTATTTT
.	.	TRBJ2-5	16	TRBV7-2	CASSPLPGPFMETQYF	TGTGCCAGCAGCCCGCTACCGGGACCCTTTATGGAGACCCAGTACTTC
.	few	TRBJ2-3	15	TRBV24-1	CATSDSAGYTDTQYF	TGTGCCACCAGTGATTCGGCGGGGTACACAGATACGCAGTATTTT
.	few	TRBJ1-2	17	TRBV7-2	CASSLAGGENPNYGYTF	TGTGCCAGCAGCTTAGCGGGCGGGGAGAACCCTAACTATGGCTACACCTTC
.	few	TRBJ1-1	14	TRBV4-1	CASSQVGENTEAFF	TGCGCCAGCAGCCAAGTAGGGGAGAACACTGAAGCTTTCTTT
TRBD1	few	TRBJ2-5	13	TRBV5-1	CASYGTEQETQYF	TGCGCCAGCTACGGGACAGAACAAGAGACCCAGTACTTC
TRBD1	.	TRBJ1-5	16	TRBV20-1	CSARGPTGGEYQPQHF	TGCAGTGCTAGAGGCCCGACAGGGGGCGAATACCAGCCCCAGCATTTT
TRBD1	few	TRBJ1-5	16	TRBV15	CATSPRDRESNQPQHF	TGTGCCACCAGCCCGAGGGACAGGGAAAGCAATCAGCCCCAGCATTTT
.	.	TRBJ2-3	14	TRBV7-2	CASSLGGNPDTQYF	TGTGCCAGCAGCTTAGGGGGCAACCCAGATACGCAGTATTTT
.	.	TRBJ2-3	18	TRBV7-6	CASSLRPKQGYSTDAQYF	TGTGCCAGCAGCTTGAGGCCGAAACAGGGCTATAGCACAGATGCGCAGTATTTT
.	few	TRBJ2-5	17	TRBV7-9	CASSLGRQTRRGETQYF	TGTGCCAGCAGCTTAGGCCGCCAGACCAGAAGGGGAGAGACCCAGTACTTC
.	.	TRBJ2-7	15	TRBV28	CASSPRDWAFYEQYF	TGTGCCAGCAGCCCCCGGGACTGGGCTTTCTACGAGCAGTACTTC
.	few	TRBJ2-7	13	TRBV6-6	CASNPDISYEQYF	TGTGCCAGCAACCCGGATATCTCCTACGAGCAGTACTTC
TRBD1	few	TRBJ1-1	14	TRBV5-1	CASSVGTGLTEAFF	TGCGCCAGCAGCGTCGGGACAGGGCTCACTGAAGCTTTCTTT
.	many	TRBJ2-3	14	TRBV5-5	CASSFGQLTDTQYF	TGTGCCAGCAGCTTTGGACAGCTCACAGATACGCAGTATTTT
.	.	TRBJ2-3	13	TRBV9	CASSVAIEDTQYF	TGTGCCAGCAGCGTAGCGATTGAGGATACGCAGTATTTT
TRBD1	.	TRBJ1-2	16	TRBV10-3	CAISEPRQGIISGYTF	TGTGCCATCAGTGAGCCCCGACAGGGTATTATATCGGGCTACACCTTC
.	.	TRBJ2-5	14	TRBV7-2	CASSLVGDGETQYF	TGTGCCAGCAGCTTAGTCGGGGACGGAGAGACCCAGTACTTC
.	.	TRBJ1-6	16	TRBV7-9	CASSPRQAEMNSPLHF	TGTGCCAGCAGCCCAAGACAGGCCGAAATGAATTCACCCCTCCACTTT
TRBD2	.	TRBJ2-3	15	TRBV9	CASTGTSGGQNTQYF	TGTGCCAGCACAGGGACTAGCGGGGGACAAAATACGCAGTATTTT
.	few	TRBJ1-2	14	TRBV4-1	CASSQDRGYRGYTF	TGCGCCAGCAGCCAAGATCGAGGGTACCGTGGCTACACCTTC
.	few	TRBJ1-2	15	TRBV4-3	CASSRGGQGSYGYTF	TGCGCCAGCAGCCGAGGAGGGCAGGGGAGCTATGGCTACACCTTC
.	.	TRBJ1-1	14	TRBV7-8	CASNRGAPNTEAFF	TGTGCCAGCAATCGGGGGGCCCCGAACACTGAAGCTTTCTTT